This TCR beta chain was profiled in a study of response to subunit inactivated influenza vaccine. Germline CDR1 SGHAT, CDR2 FQNNGV. The junction had 6 bases not matched to a gene; V was cut back by 5 bases and J by 5 bases. This CDR3 is built from 15 residues. This clonotype appeared a few times. What it binds is unknown. MiXCR, applied by TCRdb to the RT-PCR reads, yields one record per CDR3 protein. The sample has roughly 780,000 distinct CDR3 sequences; about a fifth are singletons. Findings of the study overall: The authors proposed limited new T cell recruitment per seasonal influenza vaccination.

The chain joins TRBV11-2 to TRBJ2-5; TRBD2 matches at 12 bases. The clonotype originates from a man aged 45 to 65 who received an inactivated influenza vaccine. The sample consisted of PBMCs from blood, taken around 5 days after vaccination. CDR3 nucleotides: TGTGCCAGCAGCCCTAGCGGGGGGGCATTGGAGACCCAGTACTTC. It translates to CASSPSGGALETQYF. The full variable domain, in which reference TRBV11-2 and TRBJ2-5 provide the parts outside the CDR3, is EAGVAQSPRYKIIEKRQSVAFWCNPISGHATLYWYQQILGQGPKLLIQFQNNGVVDDSQLPKDRFSAERLKGVDSTLKIQPAKLEDSAVYLCASSPSGGALETQYFGPGTRLLVL.